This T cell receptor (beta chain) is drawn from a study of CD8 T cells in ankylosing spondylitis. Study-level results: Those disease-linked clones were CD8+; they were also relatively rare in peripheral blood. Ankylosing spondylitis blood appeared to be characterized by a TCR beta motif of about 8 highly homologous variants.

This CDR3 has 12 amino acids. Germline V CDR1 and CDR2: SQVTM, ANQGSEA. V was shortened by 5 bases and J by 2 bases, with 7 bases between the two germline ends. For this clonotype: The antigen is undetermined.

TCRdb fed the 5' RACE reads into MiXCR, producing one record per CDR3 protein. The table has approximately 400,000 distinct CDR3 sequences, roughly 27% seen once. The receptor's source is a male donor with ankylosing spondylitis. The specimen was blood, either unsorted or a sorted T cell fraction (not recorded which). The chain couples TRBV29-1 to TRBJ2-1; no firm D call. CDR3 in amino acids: CSVRRTYNEQFF. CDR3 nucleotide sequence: TGCAGCGTTCGCCGAACCTACAATGAGCAGTTCTTC.